The 30 T cell receptor beta chains below come from one sample, sequenced in a study of patients and donors after allogeneic stem cell transplantation. Using its own MiXCR run on the RT-PCR reads, TCRdb lists one record per CDR3 protein. The sample has about 200,000 distinct CDR3 sequences; 38% are singletons. Sequences were obtained from blood, either unsorted or a sorted T cell fraction (not recorded which). The receptors derive from a human donor who was either an allogeneic HSCT recipient or a stem cell or donor lymphocyte infusion donor (not recorded which). It is not recorded whose cells these are; they may come from a transplant donor.

This clonotype was counted between two and nine times. The chain combines TRBV25-1 with TRBJ1-2, with a tentative D call TRBD1 (5 bases). Trimming removed 0 bases from V and 5 bases from J, with 10 bases in between. Looked up from germline, CDR1 is MGHDK and CDR2 is SYGVNS. There are 14 residues in the CDR3. CDR3 DNA sequence: TGTGCCAGCAGTGAATATAGGGACGGTTATGGCTACACCTTC. This translates into CASSEYRDGYGYTF.

The chain has TRBV12-3 or TRBV12-4 and TRBJ1-5, with D unresolved. Trimming removed 6 bases at V and 9 bases at J, with 15 bases between. CDR3 length: 13 amino acids. The CDR3 DNA follows: TGTGCCAGCAGCCCTAACATCGGAGGGCCCCAGCATTTT. Protein product: CASSPNIGGPQHF.

The genes are TRBV6-6 and TRBJ1-5, with TRBD1 identical over 9 bases. CDR1 MNHNY and CDR2 SVGAGI come from the germline V gene (reference sequence). There are 15 residues in the CDR3. The V and J ends lost 6 bases and 4 bases, in that order; junction bases with no gene match: 7. The CDR3 coding sequence is TGTGCCAGCAGACATCCGGGACAGGGTAATCAGCCCCAGCATTTT. It codes for CASRHPGQGNQPQHF.

The gene calls are TRBV10-3 and TRBJ2-1; D is possibly TRBD1 or TRBD2 (5 bases each). Germline V CDR1 and CDR2: ENHRY, SYGVKD. V gave up 3 bases and J gave up 0 bases, with 21 bases separating them. CDR3 length: 19 residues. The CDR3 region has the DNA TGTGCCATCAGTGATGGGACCGGACCTCAAGCTAGCTCCTACAATGAGCAGTTCTTC. Translation gives CAISDGTGPQASSYNEQFF.

This clonotype has just a few counts. The V call is TRBV4-1, the J call TRBJ1-4; D may be TRBD1 (5 bases). The germline V gene has CDR1 MGHRA and CDR2 YSYEKL. The CDR3 is 16 residues long. Trimming shortened V by 0 bases and J by 7 bases, and 15 bases separated the two germline ends. This CDR3 is CASSQESRGVFEKLFF. CDR3 sequence (DNA): TGCGCCAGCAGCCAAGAAAGTCGGGGGGTGTTTGAAAAACTGTTTTTT.

This clonotype has a count of ten or more. J is TRBJ1-1 and V is TRBV12-3 or TRBV12-4; D is undetermined. The ends were cut back, 6 bases at V and 0 bases at J, with 5 bases in the middle. The CDR3 extends over 12 amino acids. The DNA of the CDR3 is TGTGCCAGCAGCTTCTTGAACACTGAAGCTTTCTTT. Translating gives CASSFLNTEAFF.

CDR3 DNA sequence: TGTGCCAGCAGTGCCGGGCTTCTCTACGAGCAGTACTTC. Protein sequence: CASSAGLLYEQYF. V usage is TRBV2 and J usage is TRBJ2-7; D is undetermined. CDR1 is SNHLY, CDR2 FYNNEI, per germline. The CDR3 contains 13 residues. Trimming removed 4 bases from V and 3 bases from J, with 10 bases in between.

In its sample, this clonotype was seen a few times. This rearrangement joins TRBV18 to TRBJ1-2; TRBD1 might be the D (5 bases). Trimming left V 5 bases short and J 1 base short, with 8 bases between. The germline gives CDR1 KGHSH, CDR2 LQKENI. The CDR3 loop spans 13 amino acids. CDR3 amino acids: CASSSQGNYGYTF. CDR3 DNA sequence: TGTGCCAGCTCATCCCAGGGTAACTATGGCTACACCTTC.

This clonotype was detected ten times or more. V gene TRBV5-1 combines with J gene TRBJ2-2, with D unresolved. Germline CDR1 SGHRS, CDR2 YFSETQ. The V and J ends lost 0 bases and 5 bases respectively, with 8 bases between them. This CDR3 contains 14 residues. Here the CDR3 reads CASSLVMVTGELFF. In DNA form, the CDR3 reads TGCGCCAGCAGCTTGGTGATGGTTACCGGGGAGCTGTTTTTT.

The chain couples TRBV13 to TRBJ1-2, with a weak D call TRBD1 (6 bases). The CDR3 has 16 residues. Germline lookup yields CDR1 PRHDT and CDR2 FYEKMQ (reference sequence). With 6 bases removed from V and 8 bases from J, the gap between germline ends came to 25 bases. The CDR3, as DNA: TGTGCCAGCAGGCAATCGCACAGGGACTCCCCTAGAGGCTACACCTTC. This encodes CASRQSHRDSPRGYTF.

J is TRBJ1-4 and V is TRBV4-1, with D tentatively TRBD1 (5 bases). Per germline, CDR1 MGHRA and CDR2 YSYEKL. The CDR3 covers 13 residues. V lost 1 base and J lost 16, with 16 bases in between. CDR3 amino acids: CASSQVRVAGRFF. Here the CDR3 DNA reads TGCGCCAGCAGCCAAGTCAGGGTCGCGGGGCGGTTTTTT.

The chain couples TRBV11-1 to TRBJ1-1, with 8 bases lining up with TRBD1. Germline V gives CDR1 SGHAT, CDR2 FQDESV (reference sequence). V lost 5 bases to trimming and J lost 5 bases; unmatched junction nucleotides: 4. This CDR3 has 13 amino acids. The CDR3 coding sequence is TGTGCCAGCAGCACGGACAGGGTGACTGAAGCTTTCTTT. Residues: CASSTDRVTEAFF. Full variable domain (missing parts from reference TRBV11-1 and TRBJ1-1): EAEVAQSPRYKITEKSQAVAFWCDPISGHATLYWYRQILGQGPELLVQFQDESVVDDSQLPKDRFSAERLKGVDSTLKIQPAELGDSAMYLCASSTDRVTEAFFGQGTRLTVV.

The V and J genes are TRBV12-3 or TRBV12-4 and TRBJ2-1; TRBD2 matches 14 bases. After removal of 5 bases from V and 6 bases from J, the junction contained 3 bases not matched to a gene. This CDR3 is 15 amino acids long. The CDR3 DNA follows: TGTGCCAGCAGTCCCGGGACTAGCGGGGGCAATGAGCAGTTCTTC. This codes for CASSPGTSGGNEQFF.

This chain connects TRBV11-3 to TRBJ2-1, with 14 positions matching TRBD2. Per germline, CDR1 SGHNT and CDR2 YENEEA. The CDR3 extends over 17 amino acids. With 6 bases clipped from V and 1 base from J, the junction kept 5 bases outside the gene matches. DNA for the CDR3: TGTGCCAGCAGTCCCGGGACTAGCGGGGGATCCTACAATGAGCAGTTCTTC. Protein: CASSPGTSGGSYNEQFF.

The chain carries TRBV15 and TRBJ2-1, with D possibly TRBD2 on 6 matching bases. Germline loops: CDR1 LNHNV, CDR2 YYDKDF (reference sequence). The CDR3 runs 14 residues. V was trimmed by 3 bases and J by 15 bases, leaving 21 bases between them. CDR3 loop: CATSSSAEGGNLFF. In DNA form, the CDR3 reads TGTGCCACCAGCAGCTCGGCAGAGGGAGGTAATCTGTTCTTC.

This chain joins TRBV6-5 and TRBJ1-1, with D perhaps TRBD1 (5 bases). This CDR3 comprises 13 residues. V was shortened by 5 bases and J by 6 bases, with 13 bases between the two germline ends. Germline V gene lookup returns CDR1 MNHEY and CDR2 SVGAGI. In DNA form, the CDR3 reads TGTGCCAGCAGTACACAGGCCAACTCTGAAGCTTTCTTT. This translates into CASSTQANSEAFF.

The chain uses TRBV5-1 and TRBJ2-1; TRBD1 aligns across 7 bases. This CDR3 spans 15 amino acids. V was pared by 3 bases and J by 3 bases, with 6 bases of the junction left unmatched. The germline CDR1 and CDR2 sequences are SGHRS and YFSETQ. The CDR3 spells CASSSTGTFYNEQFF. In DNA, the CDR3 is TGCGCCAGCAGCTCGACAGGGACCTTCTACAATGAGCAGTTCTTC.

The genes are TRBV7-2 and TRBJ1-2; D call uncertain. Looked up from germline, CDR1 is SGHTA and CDR2 is FQGNSA. The V end was cut by 0 bases, the J end by 5 bases, with 13 bases between. The CDR3 runs to 15 residues. The CDR3 region has the DNA TGTGCCAGCAGCTTAGCCAAGGGAATGGGGTATGGCTACACCTTC. Translation gives CASSLAKGMGYGYTF.

This clonotype turned up a few times. The chain employs TRBV9 and TRBJ2-1, with 13 nucleotides matching TRBD2. J gave up 5 bases and V 3 bases, and 5 bases lay outside the gene matches. The CDR3 spans 16 residues. Germline CDR1 and CDR2: SGDLS and YYNGEE. The CDR3 reads CASSEQGLAGDNEQFF. In DNA, the CDR3 is TGTGCCAGCAGCGAACAAGGACTAGCGGGGGACAATGAGCAGTTCTTC.

On this clonotype: A junction boundary mismatches the germline segment, possibly from a read error. The rearrangement links TRBV12-3 or TRBV12-4 to TRBJ1-5; no reliable D call. CDR3 length: 17 amino acids. The CDR3: CASCFTPGRTSNQPQHF. The CDR3 DNA reads as TGTGCCAGCTGTTTTACGCCGGGGAGGACTAGCAATCAGCCCCAGCATTTT.

There are many counts of this clonotype. The chain recombines TRBV20-1 with TRBJ1-5; 9 bases align to TRBD1. Germline V CDR1 and CDR2: DFQATT, SNEGSKA (reference sequence). The V segment lost 4 bases and the J segment 0 bases; nucleotides outside the gene matches: 10. This CDR3 is 17 amino acids long. This CDR3 is CSATRDRALNSNQPQHF. In DNA form, the CDR3 reads TGCAGTGCTACCCGGGACAGGGCCCTAAATAGCAATCAGCCCCAGCATTTT.

Only a few counts were recorded for this clonotype. This chain joins TRBV27 and TRBJ1-5; D is unclear. V dropped 6 bases and J dropped 6 bases, with 6 bases sitting between them. The V gene's germline CDR1 is MNHEY and CDR2 SMNVEV (reference sequence). The CDR3 runs 11 residues. CDR3 residues: CASRKGQPQHF. The CDR3 DNA follows: TGTGCCAGCAGGAAAGGTCAGCCCCAGCATTTT.

The V call is TRBV25-1, the J call TRBJ2-3; 7 positions match TRBD1. Germline CDR1 reads MGHDK; CDR2 reads SYGVNS. The CDR3 runs 14 residues. Unmatched junction bases numbered 10, after V lost 4 bases and J lost 9 bases. The CDR3 here is CASSGSGPRGTQYF. As DNA, the CDR3 is TGTGCCAGCAGTGGAAGTGGCCCCAGGGGGACGCAGTATTTT.

This clonotype has a single count. The CDR3 sequence is CATSGQGTTGELFF. The CDR3 DNA sequence: TGTGCCACCAGTGGGCAGGGCACCACCGGGGAGCTGTTTTTT. The gene calls are TRBV24-1 and TRBJ2-2, with a weak D call TRBD1 (5 bases). Germline CDR1 is KGHDR and CDR2 is SFDVKD. The V gene lost 5 bases and the J gene lost 4 bases, with 10 bases spanning the gap. CDR3 size: 14 residues.

The chain employs TRBV10-1 and TRBJ1-6, with no clear D. This CDR3 spans 13 amino acids. Per the germline V gene, CDR1 is WNHNN and CDR2 is SYGVQD (reference sequence). V was trimmed by 9 bases and J by 14 bases, leaving 20 bases between them. The CDR3 nucleotides are TGCGCCAGGAGGCGGGGAGACTTTTATTCCCTCCACTTT. Its protein is CARRRGDFYSLHF.

This clonotype was detected a few times. The genes are TRBV5-1 and TRBJ1-5; D is perhaps TRBD1 (5 bases). Trimming removed 5 bases at V and 10 bases at J, with 19 bases between. This CDR3 contains 14 residues. CDR1 is SGHRS, CDR2 YFSETQ, per germline. CDR3 sequence: CASSRMGGLTPQHF. The CDR3 DNA reads TGCGCCAGCAGTCGAATGGGGGGTCTGACACCCCAGCATTTT.

This clonotype showed up just once. A read error may produce the germline difference seen at one junction end. The chain links TRBV6-5 to TRBJ1-6; TRBD1 matches at 8 bases. CDR1 is MNHEY, CDR2 SVGAGI, per germline. This CDR3 spans 14 amino acids. CDR3 region: CASCYQQGVSPLHF. CDR3 DNA: TGTGCCAGCTGTTACCAACAGGGGGTTTCACCCCTCCACTTT.

This chain connects TRBV5-1 to TRBJ1-5; 8 nucleotides line up with TRBD1. The CDR3 spans 14 residues. V shed 3 bases and J 4 bases; nucleotides not matched to a gene: 3. Germline lookup yields CDR1 SGHRS and CDR2 YFSETQ. As DNA, the CDR3 is TGCGCCAGCAGCTCGGGACAGGAGAATCAGCCCCAGCATTTT. This encodes CASSSGQENQPQHF.

The genes are TRBV20-1 and TRBJ2-2, with a possible D match to TRBD2 (6 bases). This CDR3 contains 16 residues. The ends were cut back, 6 bases at V and 1 base at J, with 18 bases in the middle. The V gene's germline CDR1 is DFQATT and CDR2 SNEGSKA (reference sequence). The CDR3 sequence is CSAGKEGLRNTGELFF. As DNA, the CDR3 is TGCAGTGCGGGGAAGGAGGGACTTCGGAACACCGGGGAGCTGTTTTTT.

V is TRBV12-3 or TRBV12-4 and J is TRBJ2-7; 11 nucleotides agree with TRBD1. V trimming: 5 bases; J trimming: 4 bases; junction bases outside the gene matches: 7. CDR3 length: 15 residues. The CDR3 loop reads CASSVTGTGGYEQYF. The CDR3 DNA reads as TGTGCCAGCAGTGTAACCGGGACAGGGGGATACGAGCAGTACTTC.